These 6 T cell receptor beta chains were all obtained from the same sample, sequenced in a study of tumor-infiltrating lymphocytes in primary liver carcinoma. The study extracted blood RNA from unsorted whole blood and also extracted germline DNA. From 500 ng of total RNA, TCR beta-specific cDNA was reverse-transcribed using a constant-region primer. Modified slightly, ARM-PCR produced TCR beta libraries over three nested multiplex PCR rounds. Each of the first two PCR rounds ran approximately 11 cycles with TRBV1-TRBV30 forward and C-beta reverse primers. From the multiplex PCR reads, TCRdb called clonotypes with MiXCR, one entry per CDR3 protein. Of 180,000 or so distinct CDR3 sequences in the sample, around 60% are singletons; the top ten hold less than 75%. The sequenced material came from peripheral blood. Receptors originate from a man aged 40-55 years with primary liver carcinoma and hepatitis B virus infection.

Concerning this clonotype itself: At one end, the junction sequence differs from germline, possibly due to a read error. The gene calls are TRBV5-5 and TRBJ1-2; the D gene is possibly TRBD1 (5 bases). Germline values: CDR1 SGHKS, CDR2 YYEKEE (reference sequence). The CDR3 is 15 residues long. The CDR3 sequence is CASSYSDTTNYDYTF. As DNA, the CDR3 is TGTGCCAGCAGCTACTCGGACACAACTAACTATGACTACACCTTC.

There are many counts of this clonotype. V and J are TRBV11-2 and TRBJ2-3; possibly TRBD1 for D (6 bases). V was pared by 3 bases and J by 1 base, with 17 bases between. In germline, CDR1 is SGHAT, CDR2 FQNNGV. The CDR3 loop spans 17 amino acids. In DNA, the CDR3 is TGTGCCAGCAGCTTTAGAGGCAGGGGCGGAGGCACAGATACGCAGTATTTT. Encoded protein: CASSFRGRGGGTDTQYF.

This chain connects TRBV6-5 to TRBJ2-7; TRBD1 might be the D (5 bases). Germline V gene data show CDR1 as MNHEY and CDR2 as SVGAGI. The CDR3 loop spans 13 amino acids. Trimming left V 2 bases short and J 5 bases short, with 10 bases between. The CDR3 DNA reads TGTGCCAGCAGTTACGACAGTGGGCACGAGCAGTACTTC. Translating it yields CASSYDSGHEQYF.

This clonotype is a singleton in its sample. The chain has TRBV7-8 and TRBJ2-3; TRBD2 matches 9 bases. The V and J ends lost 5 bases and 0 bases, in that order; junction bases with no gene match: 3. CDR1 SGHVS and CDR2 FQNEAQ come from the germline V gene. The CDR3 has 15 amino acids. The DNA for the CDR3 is TGTGCCAGCAGCCCCCTAGCGGGAAGCACAGATACGCAGTATTTT. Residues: CASSPLAGSTDTQYF.

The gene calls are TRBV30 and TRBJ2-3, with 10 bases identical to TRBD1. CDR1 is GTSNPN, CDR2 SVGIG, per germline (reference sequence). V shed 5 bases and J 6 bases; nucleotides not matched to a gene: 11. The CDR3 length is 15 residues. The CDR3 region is CAWGYRDRGVDTQYF. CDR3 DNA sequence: TGTGCCTGGGGTTACCGGGACAGGGGAGTGGATACGCAGTATTTT.

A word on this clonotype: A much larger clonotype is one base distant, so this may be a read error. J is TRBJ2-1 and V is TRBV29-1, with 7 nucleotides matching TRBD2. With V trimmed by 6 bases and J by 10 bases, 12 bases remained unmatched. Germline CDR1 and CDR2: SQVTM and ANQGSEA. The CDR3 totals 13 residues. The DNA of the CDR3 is TGCAGCGTCCTGGACTCGGGAGGAGAAGAGCAGTTCTTC. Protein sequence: CSVLDSGGEEQFF.